The TCR beta chain under discussion was sequenced for a study of T cell responses to AZD1222 COVID-19 vaccine (dated by TCRdb to 2020 to 2022). Notes on the research overall: A total of 230 to 250 trial participants underwent TCR sequencing, of whom nearly 210 had received two doses of AZD1222 and 26 had received two doses of the MenACWY control vaccine. Trial participants were enrolled into age subgroups of 18-55, 56-69 and 70-plus years, which contained 148, 28 and 57 TCR-sequenced participants, respectively. On the study overall, not on this receptor specifically: Most participants were white British and females outnumbered males, and the authors suggested that clonal diversity may have been underestimated. Spike-specific TCR breadth and depth rose significantly after two AZD1222 doses compared with day 0 and with MenACWY recipients. Because no samples from the day 14 peak response were available, repertoires could be characterized only after the peak T cell response. Reportedly, almost half of the unique spike-specific TCRs recognized epitopes lying outside the regions that are mutated in the B.1.351 and B.1.1.7 variants. Conclusions about previously exposed vaccinees are limited, since just a handful of AZD1222 recipients were seropositive for SARS-CoV-2 at baseline. The 56-69-year group was small, and its depth increase did not reach significance, likely because of low power. The whole spike protein was spanned by vaccine-associated CD4 TCRs, and dominant responses were seen in regions 160-218 and 743-854.

The CDR3 regions of human TCRbeta chains were analyzed by immunosequencing. The study's processing was this. Repertoire TCRs were checked for matches against a reference library of SARS-CoV-2-specific TCRs that had been generated using the MIRA antigen-specificity platform. Breadth meant the fraction of unique TCRs that were SARS-CoV-2-associated, whereas depth meant the fraction of total T cells that were SARS-CoV-2-associated. Using the MIRA data, every spike-specific TCR was mapped to the spike region that the TCR reacted to and assigned to either a CD4 or a CD8 class. Log10-transformed breadth and depth values were compared by one-way ANOVA with Sidak's multiple comparisons tests. Entries here come from immuneACCESS through TCRdb and include only in-frame sequences with V and J called. Some clones fail to appear in such tables; in the studies checked, an unresolved V gene covers under half of the shortfall, and the cause of the remainder is unknown. D and trimming were read from the DNA, whereas the V and J calls and clone size are those reported in that table. The sample table contains roughly 270,000 clones; only one count was recorded for almost 95% of them. Jointly, the top ten make up around 0.5% of the sample.

As concerns this clone: No cognate antigen has been identified for it. Base qualities are not provided; no much larger clone lies one nucleotide away.

Spanning cysteine to phenylalanine, the CDR3 consists of 11 amino acids. Only the CDR3 region is kept as DNA, spanning 33 bases read in frame from base 1. V gives up 2 bases and J gives up 8 bases, and the segment between their germline ends measures 4 bases. In the paper's terms, the time point label means: about 28 days (+/-7) after the second vaccine dose. AZD1222 recipients given second doses at about 4 weeks or at about 12 weeks were pooled, since spike-specific TCR depth and breadth were not found to differ between the two schedules. The vaccinee samples were drawn from two UK trials, COV001 and COV002, one of which was a single-blind randomized controlled phase 2/3 trial testing AZD1222 (ChAdOx1 nCoV-19) in healthy adults. For TCRbeta chain sequencing, PBMC samples were collected from trial participants at day 0 and at day 28 after the second dose.

The receptor's source is an adult who received the AZD1222 COVID-19 vaccine. Sequences were derived from peripheral blood, sampled 28 days after the second AZD1222 dose. The V and J segments used are TRBV12-3 or TRBV12-4 and TRBJ2-1, with the identity of the D gene unclear. Here the CDR3 is given as CASSLLDEQFF. The nucleotide sequence reads as follows: TGTGCCAGCAGTTTACTGGATGAGCAGTTCTTC.